This TCR beta chain was identified in a study of OX40 agonist ivuxolimab in advanced cancers. The data were produced by immunoSEQ multiplex PCR, yet TCRdb's version contains in-frame clones alone and is incomplete. The profile shows 150,000 to 190,000 clones, 85% to 95% of them singletons. This CDR3 is 13 amino acids long. Germline CDR1 SGHTA, CDR2 FQGNSA. Trimming cost V 2 bases and J 9 bases, with 8 bases left between them. This TCR came from an adult with an advanced solid tumor such as melanoma, head and neck, liver or kidney cancer. The sequencing used CD4+ or CD8+ T cells sorted from blood, collected in a trial of the OX40 agonist ivuxolimab. The chain employs TRBV7-2 and TRBJ1-6; D is uncertain. CDR3 nucleotides: TGTGCCAGCAGCTTACGCGGAATTTCACCCCTCCACTTT. Amino acids: CASSLRGISPLHF.